The present entry profiles one T cell receptor beta chain with its context. Its antigen specificity is not known. The record has no base qualities; no much larger clone is one base away. This sample is part of a study of blood T cell repertoires in COVID-19 (dated by TCRdb to 2018 to 2021). Describing the broader study: Samples from collaborators originated in the United States, Italy and Spain and spanned both the acute and convalescent phases of COVID-19. Nearly every sample came with metadata listing a de-identified subject ID, COVID-19 status, age in years and sex. Deeply sampled blood TCRbeta repertoires from subjects exposed to, actively infected with, or recovered from COVID-19 were included in the dataset. The repertoires were released in a freely available public database intended as a resource for research on the immune response to SARS-CoV-2. The material from the prospective study consisted of cDNA or gDNA derived from T cells, B-cell-depleted T cells, or PBMCs. Samples were obtained from the ongoing ImmuneRACE study (first 160 participants) and from roughly 1,300 subjects provided by 6 global collaborators. Where available, HLA class I and class II types were taken from metadata supplied by the sample provider and were not determined by assay-based typing.

Each collaborating institution followed its own protocols to collect whole blood in K2EDTA tubes. For TCRbeta analysis, collaborators shipped samples as frozen whole blood, isolated PBMCs, or DNA extracted from either of those sample types. V drops 5 bases and J drops 9 bases, leaving 11 bases in between. The CDR3 spans 12 residues, from the cysteine through the phenylalanine. Solely the CDR3 DNA is kept, with 36 bases framed from the first base. Per the germline V gene, MDHEN is the CDR1 and SYDVKM is the CDR2. General study outcomes and caveats: The quantity of clinical and demographic metadata differed by source and by participant and was supplied without curation.

The immunoSEQ Assay, a bias-controlled multiplex PCR, was used to amplify TCRbeta CDR3 regions from genomic DNA. In the source study's methods: The number of nucleated cells in each sample was estimated by amplification of reference gene primers within the assay. Sequence reads were collapsed and filtered to measure the absolute abundance of every unique TCRbeta CDR3 rearrangement. For each sample, productive Simpson clonality was calculated as the square root of Simpson's diversity index across productive rearrangements. TCRdb retrieved this table from immuneACCESS and kept in-frame rearrangements only. Not all clones are present; in checked studies, unresolved V genes account for under half, and no reason is known for the remainder. That table gives V, J and clone size, and the DNA gave D and trimming. The sample table holds some 87,000 clones, of which roughly 92% were seen once. Around 6% of the sample lies in the top ten.

The sequenced material came from peripheral blood. The rearranged segments are TRBV28 and TRBJ2-1; the D region possibly corresponds to TRBD2 (6 bases align). The source of this sequence is a woman aged 55-70 years with active COVID-19. At the DNA level, the sequence is TGTGCCAGCAGTGGAGGGCTGGGTGAGCAGTTCTTC. Protein translation: CASSGGLGEQFF.